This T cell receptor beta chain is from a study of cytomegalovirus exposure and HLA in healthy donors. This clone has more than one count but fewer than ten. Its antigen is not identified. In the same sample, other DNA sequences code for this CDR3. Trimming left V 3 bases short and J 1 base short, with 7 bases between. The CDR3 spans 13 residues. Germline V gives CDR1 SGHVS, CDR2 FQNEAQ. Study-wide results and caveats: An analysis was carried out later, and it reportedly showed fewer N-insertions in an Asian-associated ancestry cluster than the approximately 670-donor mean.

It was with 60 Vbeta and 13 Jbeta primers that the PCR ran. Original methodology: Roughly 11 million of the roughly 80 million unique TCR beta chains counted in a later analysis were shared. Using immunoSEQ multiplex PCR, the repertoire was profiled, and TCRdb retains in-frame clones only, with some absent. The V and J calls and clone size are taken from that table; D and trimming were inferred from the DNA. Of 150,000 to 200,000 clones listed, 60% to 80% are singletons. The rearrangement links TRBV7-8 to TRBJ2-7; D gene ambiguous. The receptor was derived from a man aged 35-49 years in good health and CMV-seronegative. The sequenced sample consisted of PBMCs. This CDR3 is CASSFPGSYEQYF. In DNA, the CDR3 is TGTGCCAGCAGCTTCCCGGGTTCCTACGAGCAGTACTTC.